A single sample is the source of the 7 T cell receptor beta chains below, sequenced in a study of shared clonotypes between healthy human individuals. Assay used: immunoSEQ multiplex PCR; TCRdb lists only in-frame clones, some missing. The sample has approximately 2,000,000 clones; 92% are singletons. The sequencing sample was made of naive CD4+ T cells from PBMCs. Sample subset: CD45RA+ positively selected. Receptor source: a man aged 18 to 29 in good health. Some clones in this sample may be carry-over from other donors' samples.

The chain links TRBV7-9 to TRBJ2-7; D remains unclear. The CDR3 contains 16 residues. Germline values: CDR1 SEHNR, CDR2 FQNEAQ (reference sequence). Trimming took off 5 bases at V and 7 bases at J, with 24 bases between the two ends. The CDR3 nucleotides read TGTGCCAGCAGCCCCGATACCGGGTACTCTACGATTGAGCAGTACTTC. Protein product: CASSPDTGYSTIEQYF.

The count of this clone is one. The same CDR3 arises from other DNA sequences in this sample as well. The chain employs TRBV5-1 and TRBJ2-1, with D hard to call. The CDR3 totals 16 residues. V was trimmed by 0 bases and J by 0 bases, leaving 10 bases between them. Germline V gene lookup returns CDR1 SGHRS and CDR2 YFSETQ. The CDR3 DNA sequence: TGCGCCAGCAGCTTGGGGCCCGCGAGCTCCTACAATGAGCAGTTCTTC. Translating it yields CASSLGPASSYNEQFF.

The J gene is TRBJ1-2, the V gene TRBV5-4, with D unclear. Germline CDR1 is SGHNT and CDR2 is YYREEE (reference sequence). This CDR3 has 14 residues. V was trimmed by 3 bases and J by 3 bases, leaving 12 bases between them. The chain's CDR3 is CASSSIWADYGYTF. In nucleotides, the CDR3 is TGTGCCAGCAGCTCGATTTGGGCAGACTATGGCTACACCTTC. Based on the CDR3 plus reference TRBV5-4 and TRBJ1-2, the full variable domain is ETGVTQSPTHLIKTRGQQVTLRCSSQSGHNTVSWYQQALGQGPQFIFQYYREEENGRGNFPPRFSGLQFPNYSSELNVNALELDDSALYLCASSSIWADYGYTFGSGTRLTVV.

This sequence joins TRBV7-3 and TRBJ2-7, with a possible D match to TRBD2 (5 bases). CDR1 is SGHTA, CDR2 FQGTGA, per germline. Trimming stripped 2 bases from V and 1 base from J, with 12 bases between. CDR3 size: 15 residues. Written as DNA, the CDR3 is TGTGCCAGCAGCTTAGACTACTCCAGATCCTACGAGCAGTACTTC. Translated: CASSLDYSRSYEQYF.

The chain employs TRBV27 and TRBJ1-5; 7 nucleotides align to TRBD1. V gave up 2 bases and J gave up 0 bases; unmatched junction bases: 10. From germline, CDR1 is MNHEY and CDR2 SMNVEV (reference sequence). This CDR3 has 18 residues. CDR3 protein: CASSLSFPGGNSNQPQHF. In DNA form, the CDR3 reads TGTGCCAGCAGTTTAAGTTTTCCAGGGGGAAATAGCAATCAGCCCCAGCATTTT.

A note on this clone: This sequence may be a read error, since a much larger clone differs from it by one base. V and J are TRBV6-1 and TRBJ1-1; D is perhaps TRBD1 (6 bases). The V gene lost 6 bases and the J gene lost 3 bases, with 11 bases spanning the gap. The CDR3 loop spans 13 amino acids. Germline CDR1 is MNHNS and CDR2 is SASEGT. CDR3 nucleotide sequence: TGTGCCAGCAGCCCTACAGGGTACACTGAAGCTTTCTTT. Its translation: CASSPTGYTEAFF.

The chain employs TRBV10-3 and TRBJ2-1; 8 bases fit TRBD1. V was pared by 6 bases and J by 5 bases, with 3 bases of the junction left unmatched. The CDR3 extends over 13 amino acids. Germline values: CDR1 ENHRY, CDR2 SYGVKD. The CDR3 DNA reads as TGTGCCATCAGGATGGGACAGGACAATGAGCAGTTCTTC. Its translation is CAIRMGQDNEQFF.